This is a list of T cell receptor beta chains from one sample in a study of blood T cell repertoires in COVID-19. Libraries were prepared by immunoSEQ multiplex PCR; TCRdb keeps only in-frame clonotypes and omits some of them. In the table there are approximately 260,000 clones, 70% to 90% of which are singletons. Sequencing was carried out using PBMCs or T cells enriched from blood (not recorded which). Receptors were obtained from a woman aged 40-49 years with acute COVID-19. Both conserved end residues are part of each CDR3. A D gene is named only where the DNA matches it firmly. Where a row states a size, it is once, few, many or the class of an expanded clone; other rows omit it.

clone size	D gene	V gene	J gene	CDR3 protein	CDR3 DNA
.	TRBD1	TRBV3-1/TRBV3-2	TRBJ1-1	CASSQGTGAVGAFF	TGTGCCAGCAGCCAAGGCACAGGGGCGGTGGGAGCTTTCTTT
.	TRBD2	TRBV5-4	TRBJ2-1	CASSLAGGPHYEQFF	TGTGCCAGCAGCTTAGCGGGAGGGCCCCACTATGAGCAGTTCTTC
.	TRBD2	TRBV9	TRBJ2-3	CASSVDSAGDTDTQYF	TGTGCCAGCAGCGTAGACTCAGCGGGAGACACAGATACGCAGTATTTT
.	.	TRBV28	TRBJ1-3	CASSSLDGINFGNTIYF	TGTGCCAGCAGTTCCCTGGACGGGATTAATTTCGGAAACACCATATATTTT
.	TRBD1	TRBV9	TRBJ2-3	CASSVDPGGASDTQYF	TGTGCCAGCAGCGTAGACCCAGGGGGCGCTTCAGATACGCAGTATTTT
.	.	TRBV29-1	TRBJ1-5	CSAQIGSGNQPQHF	TGCAGCGCCCAAATCGGTTCCGGCAATCAGCCCCAGCATTTT
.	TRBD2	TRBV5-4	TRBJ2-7	CASSPGGRPSYEQYF	TGTGCCAGCAGCCCGGGGGGGAGGCCCTCCTACGAGCAGTACTTC
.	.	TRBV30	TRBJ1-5	CAWSRETRGPQHF	TGTGCCTGGAGTCGGGAGACGAGGGGGCCCCAGCATTTT
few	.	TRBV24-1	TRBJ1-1	CATSDQGTEAFF	TGTGCCACCAGTGACCAAGGGACAGAAGCTTTCTTT
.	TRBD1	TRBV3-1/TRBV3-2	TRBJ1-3	CASSQAGAGGSAGNTIYF	TGTGCCAGCAGCCAAGCTGGGGCAGGGGGTAGCGCTGGAAACACCATATATTTT
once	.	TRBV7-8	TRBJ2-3	CASSLPLGQGTDTQYF	TGTGCCAGCAGCTTACCCCTTGGGCAGGGAACAGATACGCAGTATTTT
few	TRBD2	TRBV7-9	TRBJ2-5	CASSLVRREEKYF	TGTGCCAGCAGCTTAGTCAGGCGGGAGGAAAAGTACTTC
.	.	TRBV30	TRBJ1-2	CAWEQGGGNYGYTF	TGTGCCTGGGAACAGGGCGGGGGTAACTATGGCTACACCTTC
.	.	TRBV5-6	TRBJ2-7	CASSPGVASSYEQYF	TGTGCCAGCAGCCCCGGGGTAGCGAGCTCCTACGAGCAGTACTTC
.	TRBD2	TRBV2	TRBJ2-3	CASMRSSGTWDTQYF	TGTGCCAGCATGAGATCTAGCGGGACGTGGGATACGCAGTATTTT
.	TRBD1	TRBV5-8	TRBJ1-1	CASTRTGFGQMNTEAFF	TGTGCCAGCACAAGGACAGGGTTTGGGCAAATGAACACTGAAGCTTTCTTT
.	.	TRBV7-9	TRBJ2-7	CASSLQESSYEQYF	TGTGCCAGCAGCTTACAGGAAAGCTCCTACGAGCAGTACTTC
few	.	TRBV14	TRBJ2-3	CASSVRTGGTDTQYF	TGTGCCAGCAGCGTTCGGACGGGAGGCACAGATACGCAGTATTTT
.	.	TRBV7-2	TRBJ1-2	CASSFHSSYGYTF	TGTGCCAGCAGCTTTCACAGTTCTTATGGCTACACCTTC
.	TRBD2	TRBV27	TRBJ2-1	CASSLGGSSYNEQFF	TGTGCCAGCAGTTTAGGCGGGAGCTCCTACAATGAGCAGTTCTTC
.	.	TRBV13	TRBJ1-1	CASSFRQRGGTEAFF	TGTGCCAGCAGCTTTAGGCAAAGGGGAGGTACTGAAGCTTTCTTT
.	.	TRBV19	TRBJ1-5	CASSWQKVDNQPQHF	TGTGCCAGTAGTTGGCAGAAAGTCGACAATCAGCCCCAGCATTTT
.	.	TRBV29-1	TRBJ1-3	CSVTLQVRSGNTIYF	TGCAGCGTGACTTTACAGGTTCGCTCTGGAAACACCATATATTTT
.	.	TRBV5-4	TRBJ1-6	CASSVDSYSPLHF	TGTGCCAGCAGCGTGGACAGCTATTCACCCCTCCACTTT
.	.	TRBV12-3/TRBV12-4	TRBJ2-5	CASGWAETQYF	TGTGCCAGCGGCTGGGCAGAGACCCAGTACTTC
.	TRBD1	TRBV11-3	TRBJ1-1	CASSQTSGTGAFF	TGTGCCAGCAGCCAGACTTCCGGGACAGGAGCTTTCTTT
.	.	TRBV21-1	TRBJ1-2	CASSKETAYGYTF	TGTGCCAGCAGCAAAGAGACAGCCTATGGCTACACCTTC
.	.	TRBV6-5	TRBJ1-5	CASSWSSNQPQHF	TGTGCCAGCAGCTGGAGTAGCAATCAGCCCCAGCATTTT
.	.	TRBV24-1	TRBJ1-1	CATSDRGYTEAFF	TGTGCCACCAGTGACCGAGGGTACACTGAAGCTTTCTTT
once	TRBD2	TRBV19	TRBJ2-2	CASSGLAANTGELFF	TGTGCCAGTAGTGGACTAGCGGCGAACACCGGGGAGCTGTTTTTT
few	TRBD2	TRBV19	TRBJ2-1	CASSVGTSGSNEQFF	TGTGCCAGTAGTGTCGGGACTAGCGGGAGTAACGAGCAGTTCTTC
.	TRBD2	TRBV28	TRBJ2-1	CASSLIAGGPHEQFF	TGTGCCAGCAGTTTAATAGCGGGAGGGCCCCATGAGCAGTTCTTC
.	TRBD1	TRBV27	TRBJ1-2	CASAMLDRGTYGYTF	TGTGCCAGCGCGATGTTAGACAGGGGTACCTATGGCTACACCTTC
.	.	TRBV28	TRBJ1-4	CASSFVREKLFF	TGTGCCAGCAGTTTTGTGAGGGAAAAACTGTTTTTT
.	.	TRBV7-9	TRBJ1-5	CASSFAGYGNQPQHF	TGTGCCAGCAGCTTTGCGGGATACGGCAATCAGCCCCAGCATTTT
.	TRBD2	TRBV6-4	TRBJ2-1	CASSDGTSGIDEQFF	TGTGCCAGCAGTGACGGGACTAGCGGGATAGATGAGCAGTTCTTC
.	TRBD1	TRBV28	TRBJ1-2	CASHHGQAFSYGYTF	TGTGCCAGCCACCACGGACAGGCGTTCTCCTATGGCTACACCTTC
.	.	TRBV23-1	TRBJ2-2	CASSRKKVGSRHTGELFF	TGCGCCAGCAGCAGAAAAAAGGTGGGGAGTCGGCACACCGGGGAGCTGTTTTTT
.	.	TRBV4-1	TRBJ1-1	CASSLLNAGPTEAFF	TGCGCCAGCAGCCTACTCAACGCGGGCCCGACTGAAGCTTTCTTT
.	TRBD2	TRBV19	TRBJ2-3	CASSIRLADTDTQYF	TGTGCCAGTAGTATTAGACTAGCGGACACAGATACGCAGTATTTT
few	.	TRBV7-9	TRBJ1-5	CASSSHSNQPQHF	TGTGCCAGCAGCTCCCACTCCAATCAGCCCCAGCATTTT
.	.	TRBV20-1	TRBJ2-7	CSARDSYEQYF	TGCAGTGCTAGAGACAGCTACGAGCAGTACTTC
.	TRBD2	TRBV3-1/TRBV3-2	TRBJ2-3	CASSQDGAGRTDTQYF	TGTGCCAGCAGCCAAGACGGAGCGGGGCGCACAGATACGCAGTATTTT
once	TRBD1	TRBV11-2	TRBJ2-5	CASSYARGRGQETQYF	TGTGCCAGCAGCTACGCACGGGGCAGGGGGCAGGAGACCCAGTACTTC